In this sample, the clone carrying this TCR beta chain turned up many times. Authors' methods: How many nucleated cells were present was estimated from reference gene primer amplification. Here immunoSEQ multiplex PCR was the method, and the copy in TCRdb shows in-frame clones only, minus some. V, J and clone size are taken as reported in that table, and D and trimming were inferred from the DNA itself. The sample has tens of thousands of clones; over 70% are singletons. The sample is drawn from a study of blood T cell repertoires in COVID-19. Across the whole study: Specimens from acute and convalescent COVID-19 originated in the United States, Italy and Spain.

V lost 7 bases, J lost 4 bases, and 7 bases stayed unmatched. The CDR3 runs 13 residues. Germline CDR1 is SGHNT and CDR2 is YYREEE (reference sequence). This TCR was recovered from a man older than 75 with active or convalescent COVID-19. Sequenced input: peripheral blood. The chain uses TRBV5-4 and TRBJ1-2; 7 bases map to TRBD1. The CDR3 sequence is CASRDRAGYGYTF. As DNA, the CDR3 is TGTGCCAGCCGCGACAGGGCAGGCTATGGCTACACCTTC.